This T cell receptor beta chain was captured by sequencing in a study of PD-L1 blockade in urothelial cancer. Study in general: Males with urothelial cancer arising in the bladder constituted about nine tenths of the roughly 30 patients. Researchers found blood samples held a median of 141,255 T cells.

Only in-frame clones appear in the TCRdb table, and some are missing; sequencing was by immunoSEQ multiplex PCR. The sample records about 29,000 clones, 80% to 90% being singletons. The germline V gene has CDR1 ENHRY and CDR2 SYGVKD. The CDR3 length is 17 residues. Deletions cut 0 bases from V and 0 bases from J, with 12 bases between. Diagnoses among patients were locally advanced or metastatic urothelial carcinoma. The chain couples TRBV10-3 to TRBJ2-1; D is uncertain. This sequence was found in a man aged 50-60 years with urothelial cancer. The sequences come from PBMCs, collected around atezolizumab (anti-PD-L1) treatment. DNA for the CDR3: TGTGCCATCAGTGAGTCGATTCAGGAAACCTCCTACAATGAGCAGTTCTTC. It yields the protein CAISESIQETSYNEQFF.